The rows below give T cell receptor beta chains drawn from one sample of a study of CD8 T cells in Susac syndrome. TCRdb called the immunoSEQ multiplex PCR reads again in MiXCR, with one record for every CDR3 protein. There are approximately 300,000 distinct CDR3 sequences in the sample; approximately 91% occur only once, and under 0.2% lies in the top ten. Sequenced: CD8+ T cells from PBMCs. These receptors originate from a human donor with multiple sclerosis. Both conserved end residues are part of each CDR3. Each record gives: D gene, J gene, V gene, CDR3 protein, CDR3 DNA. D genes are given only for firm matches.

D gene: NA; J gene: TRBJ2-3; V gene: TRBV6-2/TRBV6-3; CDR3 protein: CASSQRETDTQYF; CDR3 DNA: TGTGCCAGCAGCCAAAGGGAGACAGATACGCAGTATTTT
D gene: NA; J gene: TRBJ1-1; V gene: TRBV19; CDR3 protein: CASSTGSPTEAFF; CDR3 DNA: TGTGCCAGTAGTACGGGTAGCCCGACTGAAGCTTTCTTT
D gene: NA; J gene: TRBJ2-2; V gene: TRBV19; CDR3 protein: CASSISPDSTGELFF; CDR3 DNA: TGTGCCAGTAGTATCTCCCCAGACTCTACCGGGGAGCTGTTTTTT
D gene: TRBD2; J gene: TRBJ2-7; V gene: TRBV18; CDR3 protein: CASFERGGPYEQYF; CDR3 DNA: TGTGCCAGCTTTGAGCGGGGGGGCCCCTACGAGCAGTACTTC
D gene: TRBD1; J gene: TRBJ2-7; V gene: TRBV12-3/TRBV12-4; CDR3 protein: CASTAPGTGDMEQYF; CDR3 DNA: TGTGCCAGCACCGCCCCCGGGACAGGGGACATGGAGCAGTACTTC
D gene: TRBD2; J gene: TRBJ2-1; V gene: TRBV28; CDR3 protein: CASSFLAGDNEQFF; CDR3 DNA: TGTGCCAGCAGTTTTCTAGCGGGGGATAATGAGCAGTTCTTC
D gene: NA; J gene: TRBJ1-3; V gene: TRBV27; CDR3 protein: CASSPRTSGNTIYF; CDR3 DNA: TGTGCCAGCAGCCCCCGTACCTCTGGAAACACCATATATTTT
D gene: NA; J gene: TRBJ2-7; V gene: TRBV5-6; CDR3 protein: CASSSPDVSSSYEQYF; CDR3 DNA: TGTGCCAGCAGCTCGCCCGACGTGTCAAGCTCCTACGAGCAGTACTTC
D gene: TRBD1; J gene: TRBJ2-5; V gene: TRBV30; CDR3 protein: CAWIPLGTAHQETQYF; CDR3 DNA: TGTGCCTGGATCCCCCTCGGGACAGCCCACCAAGAGACCCAGTACTTC
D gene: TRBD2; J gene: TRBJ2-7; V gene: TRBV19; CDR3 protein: CASSPVAGSHPYEQYF; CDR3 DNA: TGTGCCAGTAGTCCGGTAGCGGGATCCCATCCCTACGAGCAGTACTTC
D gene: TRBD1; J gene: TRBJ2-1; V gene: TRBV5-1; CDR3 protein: CASSYRTGSGSYNEQFF; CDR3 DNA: TGCGCCAGCAGTTATAGGACAGGGTCCGGATCCTACAATGAGCAGTTCTTC
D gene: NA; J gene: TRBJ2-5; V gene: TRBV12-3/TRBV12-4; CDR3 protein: CASSLAGRETQYF; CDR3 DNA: TGTGCCAGCAGTTTAGCAGGTAGAGAGACCCAGTACTTC
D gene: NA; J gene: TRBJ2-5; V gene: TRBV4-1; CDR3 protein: CASSQESGLQETQYF; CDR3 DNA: TGCGCCAGCAGCCAAGAGTCAGGGCTCCAAGAGACCCAGTACTTC